The sequence of this T cell receptor beta chain was determined in a study of T cells after yellow fever vaccination. This CDR3 has 16 amino acids. The germline V gene encodes CDR1 LGHNA and CDR2 YSLEER. V lost 0 bases, J lost 2 bases, and 13 bases lay in between. The sample holds many counts of this clonotype. TCRdb re-derived calls from the 5' RACE reads in MiXCR, one entry per CDR3 protein. The table lists about 94,000 distinct CDR3 sequences, approximately 9% of them singletons. The sample here was CD8+ T cells not binding an NS4B(214-222) dextramer, sorted from PBMCs, taken more than 14 days after the first yellow fever vaccination. The receptor comes from a man between 18 and 29 years old who received the YFV17D yellow fever vaccine. The V call is TRBV4-3, the J call TRBJ2-5; D is uncertain. The CDR3 nucleotides read TGCGCCAGCAGCCAAGACATACCAGGCACTCAAGAGACCCAGTACTTC. Its translation is CASSQDIPGTQETQYF.